This T cell receptor beta chain was captured in a study of CD4 T cells in relation to SARS-CoV-2 and coronaviruses. About the research overall: ViraFEST: roughly 10-day antigen culture of PBMCs, then TCR beta CDR3 sequencing. Controls used an HIV-1 Nef peptide pool or no peptide. Crossreactive spike epitopes shared across donors were mapped to their HLA restriction. Overall study findings and caveats: Crossreactive clones expanded significantly less to SARS-CoV-2 than monoreactive clones.

Unexposed donor CD4+ T cells date from 2011-2018, before the COVID-19 pandemic. After roughly 9 days of culture, CD4+ T cells were isolated. The data were produced by immunoSEQ multiplex PCR, yet TCRdb's version contains in-frame clones alone and is incomplete. The sample holds roughly 19,000 clones, approximately 76% seen once. About this clone: Its antigen is unknown.

Trimming removed 5 bases from V and 3 bases from J; junction bases left unmatched: 9. CDR1 is MNHEY and CDR2 is SMNVEV in the germline V gene (reference sequence). The CDR3 is made up of 16 amino acids. Material: CD4+ T cells from PBMCs, cultured in vitro. This chain connects TRBV27 to TRBJ2-5; 10 bases align to TRBD1. The receptor was isolated from a human donor in good health. The CDR3: CASSRHSGTGEETQYF. The CDR3 DNA follows: TGTGCCAGCAGTCGACATTCCGGGACAGGGGAAGAGACCCAGTACTTC.